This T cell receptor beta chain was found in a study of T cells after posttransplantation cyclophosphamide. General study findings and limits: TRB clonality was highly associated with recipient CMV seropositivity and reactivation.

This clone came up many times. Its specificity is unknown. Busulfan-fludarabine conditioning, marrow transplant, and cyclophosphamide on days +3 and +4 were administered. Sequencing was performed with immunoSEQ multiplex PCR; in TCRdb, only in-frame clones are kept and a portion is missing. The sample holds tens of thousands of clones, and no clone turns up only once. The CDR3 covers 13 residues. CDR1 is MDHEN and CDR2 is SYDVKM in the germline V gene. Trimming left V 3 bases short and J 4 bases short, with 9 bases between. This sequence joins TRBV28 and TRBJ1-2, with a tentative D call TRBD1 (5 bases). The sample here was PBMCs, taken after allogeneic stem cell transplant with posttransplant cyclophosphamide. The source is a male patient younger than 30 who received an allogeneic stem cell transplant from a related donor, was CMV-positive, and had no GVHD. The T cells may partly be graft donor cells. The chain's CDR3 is CASSFSGGYGYTF. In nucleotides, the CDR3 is TGTGCCAGCAGTTTCAGCGGGGGCTATGGCTACACCTTC.